The clone carrying this T cell receptor (beta chain) was picked up a small number of times. Trimming left V 2 bases short and J 1 base short, with 8 bases between. CDR1 and CDR2 from the germline V gene are GTSNPN and SVGIG (reference sequence). The CDR3 covers 13 residues. The record originates from a study of shared clonotypes between healthy human individuals. The DNA input per sorted-subset replicate PCR was approximately 210 ng, corresponding to 25,000 to 30,000 T cell genomes. In the source study's methods: Filtering differed for immunoSEQ, which gave only junction sequences without quality scores. Using immunoSEQ multiplex PCR, the repertoire was profiled, and TCRdb retains in-frame clones only, with some absent. The V and J calls and clone size are taken from that table; D and trimming were inferred from the DNA. The data hold a few million clones, with 85% to 95% observed a single time. Healthy HIV-negative adults with no recent acute infections or vaccinations were recruited as donors.

The sequenced sample was naive CD4+ T cells from PBMCs. The subset: CD45RA+ positively selected. V and J are TRBV30 and TRBJ1-1; D gene uncertain. This sequence originates from a man aged 18 to 29 in good health. Some clones in this sample may be carry-over from other donors' samples. The CDR3 coding sequence is TGTGCCTGGAGTCGGCGGGCGAACACTGAAGCTTTCTTT. It yields the protein CAWSRRANTEAFF.